The 6 T cell receptor beta chains reported below all come from one sample, sequenced in a study of human versus mouse CDR3 diversity and MHC coevolution (dated by TCRdb to 2016 to 2017). The library was generated by the immunoSEQ multiplex PCR assay. TCRdb limited this immuneACCESS table to in-frame rearrangements with V and J called. A share of clones is missing; checked studies link under half to unresolved V genes, and the rest is unexplained. The sample table holds tens of thousands of clones, of which roughly 95% were seen once. Of the sample, 1.1% to 1.5% falls within the top ten clones. What was sequenced was naive CD4+ T cells from blood. Per the publication, the cell subset or site label means: CD45RO-negative CD62L-positive naive CD4 T cells. These TCRs come from a person between 25 and 75 years old in good health.

V gene TRBV6-5 combines with J gene TRBJ2-1; TRBD2 matches at 9 bases. The CDR3 consists of 16 residues. The trim removed 2 bases at V and 10 bases at J, leaving 12 bases unmatched. Germline V CDR1 and CDR2: MNHEY, SVGAGI. CDR3 DNA: TGTGCCAGCAGTTACGGAGGTCGGCGGGAGGGCGAGGAGCAGTTCTTC. Encoded protein: CASSYGGRREGEEQFF.

This chain uses TRBV4-1 with TRBJ1-2; D may be TRBD1 (5 bases). V was pared by 3 bases and J by 4 bases, with 15 bases between. Germline CDR1 and CDR2: MGHRA and YSYEKL. The CDR3 sequence is 15 residues long. For the CDR3, the DNA is TGCGCCAGCAGCCACCGGGACCAGGAGGGCTATGGCTACACCTTC. This sequence encodes CASSHRDQEGYGYTF.

This chain links TRBV6-4 with TRBJ2-2, with TRBD1 matching 10 bases. Trimming cost V 3 bases and J 2 bases; bases outside gene matches: 3. The CDR3 consists of 16 residues. Germline V gives CDR1 MRHNA, CDR2 SNTAGT. The CDR3 sequence is CASSEDRGQNTGELFF. The CDR3 nucleotides are TGTGCCAGCAGTGAAGACAGGGGGCAAAACACCGGGGAGCTGTTTTTT.

This chain uses TRBV7-2 with TRBJ2-3, with 7 bases lining up with TRBD1. This CDR3 comprises 14 residues. V was clipped by 3 bases and J by 4 bases; unmatched bases: 4. Germline values: CDR1 SGHTA, CDR2 FQGNSA. For the CDR3, the DNA is TGTGCCAGCAGCTTTACACAGGGGCCAGATACGCAGTATTTT. Encoded protein: CASSFTQGPDTQYF.

The V and J genes are TRBV7-3 and TRBJ2-1, with D maybe TRBD2 (6 bases). Trimming took off 1 base at V and 0 bases at J, with 10 bases between the two ends. The germline CDR1 and CDR2 sequences are SGHTA and FQGTGA. The CDR3 length is 16 residues. The CDR3 loop is CASSLIGGPSYNEQFF. The CDR3 nucleotides read TGTGCCAGCAGCTTAATAGGAGGGCCCTCCTACAATGAGCAGTTCTTC.

This clone has just a few counts. The chain couples TRBV6-1 to TRBJ2-7; 7 positions agree with TRBD2. V lost 4 bases and J lost 3; bases outside the gene matches: 12. The CDR3 runs to 16 residues. CDR1 MNHNS and CDR2 SASEGT come from the germline V gene. In DNA, the CDR3 is TGTGCCAGCAGTGCCCCGCGGAGGCGGGAGCACTACGAGCAGTACTTC. This translates into CASSAPRRREHYEQYF.